This entry lists 31 T cell receptor beta chains sequenced from one sample in a study of graft-versus-host responses after intestinal transplantation. The antigens these receptors bind are not known. Profiling relied on immunoSEQ multiplex PCR, and the TCRdb table lists in-frame clones only, not all of them. The sample lists under 100,000 clones, about 94% occurring once. Sequenced material: unstimulated CD4+ T cells sorted from spleen or lymph node cells, taken before transplant. All receptors derive from a human donor who was the organ donor for an intestinal transplant.

The rearrangement uses TRBV6-1 and TRBJ2-7, with D possibly called TRBD1 or TRBD2 (5 bases each). CDR3 length: 15 residues. Germline V lookup: CDR1 MNHNS, CDR2 SASEGT. Trimming shortened V by 6 bases and J by 1 base, and 16 bases separated the two germline ends. The CDR3 is CASSRDGPISYEQYF. CDR3 sequence (DNA): TGTGCCAGCAGCCGGGACGGACCGATATCCTACGAGCAGTACTTC.

This clone was recorded a few times. The V gene is TRBV6-1, the J gene TRBJ1-1; D not resolved. The CDR3 loop spans 13 amino acids. Trimming took 5 bases from V and 1 from J, leaving 8 bases between them. Germline V gives CDR1 MNHNS, CDR2 SASEGT. The CDR3 region has the DNA TGTGCCAGCAGTCTAAGACCGAACACTGAAGCTTTCTTT. The encoded protein is CASSLRPNTEAFF.

This clone was counted a few times. This chain uses TRBV6-1 with TRBJ2-7; D is undetermined. CDR1 is MNHNS, CDR2 SASEGT, per germline. Trimming pared 0 bases from V and 2 bases from J, leaving 8 bases between. There are 14 residues in the CDR3. The CDR3 bases are TGTGCCAGCAGTGAAGCGCTTCGAACCTACGAGCAGTACTTC. It codes for CASSEALRTYEQYF.

The V gene is TRBV19, the J gene TRBJ1-1; the D gene is possibly TRBD1 (5 bases). The CDR3 has 15 amino acids. The V gene lost 2 bases and the J gene lost 4 bases, with 14 bases spanning the gap. The germline V gene encodes CDR1 LNHDA and CDR2 SQIVND (reference sequence). CDR3 DNA sequence: TGTGCCAGTAGTATAAGAACAGGTGCTCTCACTGAAGCTTTCTTT. It specifies CASSIRTGALTEAFF.

This chain's CDR3 is CASSFRGGETYNSPLHF. DNA of the CDR3: TGTGCCAGCAGTTTTCGAGGGGGAGAGACCTATAATTCACCCCTCCACTTT. The chain is built from TRBV27 and TRBJ1-6, with D possibly matching TRBD1 (6 bases). CDR3 size: 17 residues. CDR1 MNHEY and CDR2 SMNVEV come from the germline V gene (reference sequence). The V gene lost 3 bases and the J gene lost 2 bases, with 14 bases spanning the gap.

V is TRBV9 and J is TRBJ1-2; unclear D gene. Germline loops: CDR1 SGDLS, CDR2 YYNGEE. V was clipped by 0 bases and J by 0 bases, with 9 bases between them. The CDR3 extends over 15 amino acids. This CDR3 reads CASSVVPGANYGYTF. The CDR3 DNA follows: TGTGCCAGCAGCGTAGTACCGGGAGCTAACTATGGCTACACCTTC.

V usage is TRBV18 and J usage is TRBJ2-5; 14 bases are a match to TRBD2. The DNA end lines up better with TRBJ2-7; the J call may be wrong. The CDR3 totals 16 residues. Per the germline V gene, CDR1 is KGHSH and CDR2 is LQKENI. Written as DNA, the CDR3 is TGTGCCAGCTCCCCGGGACTAGCGGGGGTCTCCTACGAGCAGTACTTC. This sequence encodes CASSPGLAGVSYEQYF.

The rearrangement links TRBV28 to TRBJ2-7; the D gene is possibly TRBD1 (6 bases). The germline V gene has CDR1 MDHEN and CDR2 SYDVKM. Trimming took 6 bases from V and 5 from J, leaving 11 bases between them. The CDR3 has 12 amino acids. Here the CDR3 reads CASRGTLHEQYF. Written as DNA, the CDR3 is TGTGCCAGCAGGGGGACACTCCACGAGCAGTACTTC.

The V gene is TRBV5-4, the J gene TRBJ1-6; D not certain. This CDR3 region has 14 residues. Germline values: CDR1 SGHNT, CDR2 YYREEE (reference sequence). Trimming removed 0 bases at V and 7 bases at J, with 8 bases between. CDR3 sequence (DNA): TGTGCCAGCAGCTTGGCTAAGAAGAATTCACCCCTCCACTTT. Amino acid sequence: CASSLAKKNSPLHF. Full variable domain (remainder filled in from reference TRBV5-4 and TRBJ1-6): ETGVTQSPTHLIKTRGQQVTLRCSSQSGHNTVSWYQQALGQGPQFIFQYYREEENGRGNFPPRFSGLQFPNYSSELNVNALELDDSALYLCASSLAKKNSPLHFGNGTRLTVT.

The chain is built from TRBV7-9 and TRBJ1-1, with no clear D. The CDR3 length is 13 residues. V was pared by 1 base and J by 1 base, with 4 bases between. Germline V gives CDR1 SEHNR, CDR2 FQNEAQ (reference sequence). Written as DNA, the CDR3 is TGTGCCAGCAGCTTAGTGGGGAACACTGAAGCTTTCTTT. Its translation: CASSLVGNTEAFF.

V gene TRBV7-8 combines with J gene TRBJ2-1; 7 nucleotides line up with TRBD1. The germline V gene encodes CDR1 SGHVS and CDR2 FQNEAQ. The V segment lost 5 bases and the J segment 12 bases; nucleotides outside the gene matches: 7. This CDR3 spans 12 amino acids. The CDR3 protein is CASSPGDRSQFF. The CDR3 bases are TGTGCCAGCAGCCCAGGGGACAGATCGCAGTTCTTC.

The CDR3 nucleotides are TGTGCCAGCACCCCCCGGGACCTAATCAATCAGCCCCAGCATTTT. Its translation: CASTPRDLINQPQHF. This rearrangement joins TRBV2 to TRBJ1-5; tentative D call: TRBD1 (5 bases). The CDR3 covers 15 residues. Trimming pared 7 bases from V and 3 bases from J, leaving 16 bases between. Germline values: CDR1 SNHLY, CDR2 FYNNEI.

The V call is TRBV29-1, the J call TRBJ2-5; D is tentatively TRBD1 or TRBD2 (5 bases each). The CDR3 loop spans 17 amino acids. The V end was cut by 3 bases, the J end by 6 bases, with 26 bases between. Germline CDR1 and CDR2: SQVTM and ANQGSEA. CDR3 protein: CSVDSGSGRPTGQTQYF. In nucleotides, the CDR3 is TGCAGCGTTGACTCGGGCTCAGGTCGCCCTACGGGGCAGACCCAGTACTTC.

CDR3 nucleotide sequence: TGTGCCAGCAGTTTATCCTCTCAGCCCCAGCATTTT. This translates into CASSLSSQPQHF. The chain has TRBV28 and TRBJ1-5; no reliable D call. The ends were cut back, 1 base at V and 6 bases at J, with 4 bases in the middle. The CDR3 is 12 residues long. The germline CDR1 and CDR2 sequences are MDHEN and SYDVKM.

The sample holds one count of this clone. The chain recombines TRBV5-1 with TRBJ2-7; 10 bases agree with TRBD2. The V segment lost 3 bases and the J segment 3 bases; nucleotides outside the gene matches: 3. From germline, CDR1 is SGHRS and CDR2 YFSETQ. The CDR3 is 14 residues long. CDR3 DNA sequence: TGCGCCAGCAGCTCCGGGACTAGCGTCTACGAGCAGTACTTC. Translation gives CASSSGTSVYEQYF.

The chain carries TRBV9 and TRBJ1-5, with D possibly being TRBD1 (6 bases). CDR3 length equals 14 residues. From germline, CDR1 is SGDLS and CDR2 YYNGEE. V shed 4 bases and J shed 3 bases, with 11 bases lying between them. The CDR3 DNA is TGTGCCAGCAGCCAGACAGGCAACAATCAGCCCCAGCATTTT. As protein: CASSQTGNNQPQHF. Using reference TRBV9 and TRBJ1-5 for the parts outside the CDR3, the full variable domain is DSGVTQTPKHLITATGQRVTLRCSPRSGDLSVYWYQQSLDQGLQFLIQYYNGEERAKGNILERFSAQQFPDLHSELNLSSLELGDSALYFCASSQTGNNQPQHFGDGTRLSIL.

V and J are TRBV7-9 and TRBJ1-2; 12 nucleotides align to TRBD1. This CDR3 contains 17 residues. CDR1 and CDR2 (germline): SEHNR, FQNEAQ (reference sequence). The junction had 4 bases not matched to a gene; V was cut back by 1 base and J by 1 base. In DNA form, the CDR3 reads TGTGCCAGCAGCTTAGGGGGACAGGGGGCATTTAACTATGGCTACACCTTC. This codes for CASSLGGQGAFNYGYTF.

In this sample, this clone turned up once. This CDR3 is also generated by other DNA sequences in the sample. The chain has TRBV5-1 and TRBJ2-3; D is perhaps TRBD1 (5 bases). Trimming cost V 4 bases and J 5 bases, with 14 bases left between them. The germline V gene has CDR1 SGHRS and CDR2 YFSETQ. This CDR3 has 14 residues. The CDR3 loop reads CASSPGLPGDTQYF. The CDR3, as DNA: TGCGCCAGCAGCCCAGGGCTCCCCGGAGATACGCAGTATTTT.

The chain recombines TRBV2 with TRBJ2-5, with 8 nucleotides matching TRBD1. J was trimmed by 6 bases and V by 4 bases; bases with no gene match: 4. The CDR3 extends over 13 amino acids. Looked up from germline, CDR1 is SNHLY and CDR2 is FYNNEI. The CDR3 sequence is CASSAGGGQTQYF. The CDR3 DNA follows: TGTGCCAGCAGTGCAGGGGGCGGTCAGACCCAGTACTTC.

The chain links TRBV4-2 to TRBJ1-2; 9 nucleotides agree with TRBD1. This CDR3 comprises 17 residues. The germline gives CDR1 LGHNA, CDR2 YNFKEQ. Losses at the gene ends were 0 bases for V and 3 bases for J; bases not matched to a gene: 8. CDR3 loop: CASSQEGTGSDHYGYTF. CDR3 nucleotide sequence: TGTGCCAGCAGCCAAGAGGGGACAGGGTCAGATCACTATGGCTACACCTTC.

This chain links TRBV7-6 with TRBJ2-7, with 13 bases aligning to TRBD2. Germline assignment: CDR1 SGHVS and CDR2 FNYEAQ. This CDR3 comprises 15 residues. V lost 5 bases and J lost 2; bases outside the gene matches: 3. The CDR3: CASSRGLAGPYEQYF. For the CDR3, the DNA is TGTGCCAGCAGCAGGGGACTAGCGGGGCCCTACGAGCAGTACTTC.

This clone was counted once. This chain joins TRBV28 and TRBJ1-6, with a weak D call TRBD1 (6 bases). Trimming cost V 8 bases and J 3 bases, with 17 bases left between them. The CDR3 extends over 16 amino acids. From germline, CDR1 is MDHEN and CDR2 SYDVKM. The CDR3 loop reads CASDSPQGFYNSPLHF. DNA of the CDR3: TGTGCCAGCGATTCCCCACAGGGTTTCTATAATTCACCCCTCCACTTT.

CDR3 sequence (DNA): TGTGCCAGCAGTGTCAACGGAGACAGGGGCGGGGAGACCCAGTACTTC. Its protein is CASSVNGDRGGETQYF. The V gene is TRBV2, the J gene TRBJ2-5, with TRBD1 identical over 8 bases. In germline, CDR1 is SNHLY, CDR2 FYNNEI. Trimming at V came to 4 bases and at J to 5 bases, leaving 12 bases not matched to a gene. There are 16 residues in the CDR3.

The chain recombines TRBV19 with TRBJ1-2, with TRBD1 matching 10 bases. This CDR3 has 14 residues. With 4 bases clipped from V and 6 bases from J, the junction kept 5 bases outside the gene matches. The germline V gene has CDR1 LNHDA and CDR2 SQIVND (reference sequence). Here the CDR3 DNA reads TGTGCCAGTAGTAACGGACAGGGGGGCGATGGCTACACCTTC. Translation: CASSNGQGGDGYTF. The full variable domain, in which reference TRBV19 and TRBJ1-2 provide the parts outside the CDR3, is DGGITQSPKYLFRKEGQNVTLSCEQNLNHDAMYWYRQDPGQGLRLIYYSQIVNDFQKGDIAEGYSVSREKKESFPLTVTSAQKNPTAFYLCASSNGQGGDGYTFGSGTRLTVV.

The V gene is TRBV6-1, the J gene TRBJ1-1, with 7 bases aligning to TRBD1. From germline, CDR1 is MNHNS and CDR2 SASEGT. The CDR3 is 14 amino acids. Trimming at V came to 8 bases and at J to 4 bases, leaving 10 bases not matched to a gene. CDR3 protein: CASEAQGLSTEAFF. The DNA of the CDR3 is TGTGCCAGCGAAGCACAGGGGTTAAGCACTGAAGCTTTCTTT.

The J gene is TRBJ2-7, the V gene TRBV11-2; D gene ambiguous. V shed 1 base and J shed 0 bases, with 10 bases lying between them. The V gene's germline CDR1 is SGHAT and CDR2 FQNNGV. The CDR3 has 15 residues. The CDR3 region has the DNA TGTGCCAGCAGCTTAGGTAGAGAGAGCTCCTACGAGCAGTACTTC. It yields the protein CASSLGRESSYEQYF.

V usage is TRBV27 and J usage is TRBJ2-4; the match to TRBD2 covers 10 bases. This CDR3 region has 17 residues. Losses at the gene ends were 8 bases for V and 1 base for J; bases not matched to a gene: 11. Germline V gene lookup returns CDR1 MNHEY and CDR2 SMNVEV (reference sequence). The CDR3 DNA sequence: TGTGCCAGCGGCCGGAGCGGGGGGGCTGGGGCCAAAAACATTCAGTACTTC. Translating gives CASGRSGGAGAKNIQYF.

The V gene is TRBV7-9, the J gene TRBJ2-5; TRBD2 matches 14 bases. CDR3 size: 17 residues. With V trimmed by 5 bases and J by 2 bases, 7 bases remained unmatched. Germline-derived CDR1 and CDR2 are SEHNR and FQNEAQ (reference sequence). CDR3 coding DNA: TGTGCCAGCAGCCGGGGGACTAGCGGGGGATTTCAAGAGACCCAGTACTTC. Its protein product is CASSRGTSGGFQETQYF.

This chain joins TRBV27 and TRBJ2-1; 8 bases agree with TRBD2. The CDR3 consists of 15 residues. CDR1 and CDR2 from the germline V gene are MNHEY and SMNVEV (reference sequence). Unmatched junction bases numbered 12, after V lost 6 bases and J lost 8 bases. The CDR3 loop reads CASSRNSGGWDEQFF. The CDR3, as DNA: TGTGCCAGCAGCCGCAACAGCGGGGGTTGGGATGAGCAGTTCTTC.

In regard to this clone: The identical CDR3 is also encoded by other nucleotide sequences in the sample. V usage is TRBV21-1 and J usage is TRBJ1-5. TRBV21-1 is deemed a pseudogene. The CDR3 spans 18 residues. CDR3 sequence reads: CASSRPRDGRPGSGPQHF. The CDR3 nucleotides read TGTGCCAGCAGCCGCCCCCGAGACGGCAGGCCGGGTAGTGGGCCCCAGCATTTT.

This sequence joins TRBV6-1 and TRBJ1-1; no firm D call. This CDR3 has 11 residues. Trimming took off 2 bases at V and 3 bases at J, with 1 base between the two ends. Germline V CDR1 and CDR2: MNHNS, SASEGT. CDR3 amino acids: CASSEHTEAFF. The CDR3 bases are TGTGCCAGCAGTGAACACACTGAAGCTTTCTTT.